This TCR beta chain emerged from a study of PD-1 blockade in classical Hodgkin lymphoma. TCRdb's table, derived via immunoSEQ multiplex PCR, lists solely in-frame clones and lacks some. Altogether roughly 15,000 clones are present, 82% being singletons, with the ten largest covering about 4.2%. The V gene lost 10 bases and the J gene lost 0 bases, with 13 bases spanning the gap. The CDR3 is 14 residues long. The germline V gene encodes CDR1 LNHDA and CDR2 SQIVND (reference sequence). This clone was seen a handful of times. Antigen unknown. Study-wide points: Unlike CD8+ TCR diversity, which did not rise significantly by C4D1, CD4+ TCR diversity did. Baseline diversity was lower in partial responders and progressors than complete responders.

No patient escaped relapse after autologous stem cell transplantation, and brentuximab vedotin exposure varied. The patients, who had relapsed/refractory classical Hodgkin lymphoma, achieved best responses of complete response, partial response or progressive disease. The specimen was peripheral blood mononuclear cells (PBMCs), collected at baseline. This receptor was obtained from a human donor with classical Hodgkin lymphoma. The rearrangement joins TRBV19 to TRBJ1-5; D unclear. CDR3 loop: CATSFRDSNQPQHF. The CDR3, as DNA: TGTGCCACCTCATTTAGGGATAGCAATCAGCCCCAGCATTTT.